The T cell receptor (beta chain) described here comes from a study of blood T cell repertoires in COVID-19. At the level of the study: The analysed material was cDNA or gDNA that came from T cells, B-cell-depleted T cells, or PBMCs.

This clone was seen just once. In the source study's methods: By means of reference gene primer amplification, nucleated cell counts were estimated. Clones were read by immunoSEQ multiplex PCR, and TCRdb kept only the in-frame ones, dropping some. The V and J calls and clone size were taken over from that table, and D and trimming were inferred from the DNA. This sample carries over 200,000 clones, approximately 86% of them seen once, and the ten largest clones take 0.95% to 1.5%. The germline V gene encodes CDR1 MNHEY and CDR2 SMNVEV (reference sequence). Trimming took 5 bases from V and 4 from J, leaving 11 bases between them. This CDR3 has 13 amino acids.

The chain links TRBV27 to TRBJ1-1; D not certain. Sequences were obtained from peripheral blood. The TCR was taken from a woman aged 30 to 39 with COVID-19, enrolled during active disease. CDR3 residues: CASSMQVGTEAFF. The CDR3 coding sequence is TGTGCCAGCAGTATGCAGGTGGGCACTGAAGCTTTCTTT.